Sequencing of this TCR beta chain was carried out in a study of blood T cell repertoires in COVID-19. About the study: Italy, Spain and the United States were the sources of the convalescent and acute COVID-19 samples. PBMCs, B-cell-depleted T cells, or T cells were the source of the cDNA or gDNA that made up the material.

Cohort placement rested on clinical history that participants reported themselves. A COVID-19 case had been met by exposed participants during the 2 weeks before study entry. CDR1 is SNHLY, CDR2 FYNNEI, per germline. The CDR3 spans 14 residues. The V gene lost 5 bases and the J gene lost 1 base, with 11 bases spanning the gap. The data were produced by immunoSEQ multiplex PCR, yet TCRdb's version contains in-frame clones alone and is incomplete. This table has 250,000 or so clones, about four fifths appearing once. This chain joins TRBV2 and TRBJ1-1; no clear D. The source material was PBMCs or T cells enriched from blood (not recorded which). This TCR was recovered from a middle-aged woman who had been exposed to COVID-19. The CDR3 region is CASSRQQPNTEAFF. CDR3 nucleotide sequence: TGTGCCAGCAGTCGTCAACAGCCGAACACTGAAGCTTTCTTT. Based on the CDR3 plus reference TRBV2 and TRBJ1-1, the full variable domain is EPEVTQTPSHQVTQMGQEVILRCVPISNHLYFYWYRQILGQKVEFLVSFYNNEISEKSEIFDDQFSVERPDGSNFTLKIRSTKLEDSAMYFCASSRQQPNTEAFFGQGTRLTVV.